This TCR beta chain was sequenced during a study of cytomegalovirus exposure and HLA in healthy donors. The CDR3 sequence is 10 residues long. CDR1 and CDR2 (germline): DFQATT, SNEGSKA (reference sequence). Primers included in the PCR were 60 Vbeta and 13 Jbeta primers. Libraries were prepared by immunoSEQ multiplex PCR; TCRdb keeps only in-frame clonotypes and omits some of them. The table lists under 200,000 clones, around 80% of them singletons. As concerns this clone: A read error may produce the germline difference seen at one junction end.

This chain joins TRBV20-1 and TRBJ2-7, with D possibly matching TRBD2 (6 bases). The receptor comes from a male donor in good health and CMV-seropositive. Source material: PBMCs. Here the CDR3 reads CSALRDSPSF. The CDR3 nucleotides are TGCAGTGCACTTCGGGACTCACCCTCCTTC.